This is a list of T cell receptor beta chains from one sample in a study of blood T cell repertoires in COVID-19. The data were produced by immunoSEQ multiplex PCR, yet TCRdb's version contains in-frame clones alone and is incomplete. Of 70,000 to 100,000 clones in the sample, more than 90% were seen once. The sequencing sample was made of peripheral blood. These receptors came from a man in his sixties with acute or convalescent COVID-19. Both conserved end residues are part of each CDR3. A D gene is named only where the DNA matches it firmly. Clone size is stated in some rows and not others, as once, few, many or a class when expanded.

TGTGCCAGCAGTCCACGGGACACCGGACCCTACGAGCAGTACTTC | CASSPRDTGPYEQYF | . | TRBJ2-7 | TRBV6-5 | .
TGTGCCAGCAGTGAAGTGTCAGTTAACTATGGCTACACCTTC | CASSEVSVNYGYTF | once | TRBJ1-2 | TRBV2 | .
TGTGCCAGCAGCTTAACTGCCACTAGCGTCTCCTACAATGAGCAGTTCTTC | CASSLTATSVSYNEQFF | . | TRBJ2-1 | TRBV7-3 | TRBD2
TGTGCCAGTAGTGTGGGACAGGCGAACACCGGGGAGCTGTTTTTT | CASSVGQANTGELFF | once | TRBJ2-2 | TRBV19 | TRBD1
TGTGCCAGCACCAAGGACAGCTACGAGCAGTACTTC | CASTKDSYEQYF | . | TRBJ2-7 | TRBV2 | .
TGCAGCGTTGAGGGGACAGGCAATCAGCCCCAGCATTTT | CSVEGTGNQPQHF | once | TRBJ1-5 | TRBV29-1 | TRBD1
TGTGCCAGCAGTATAGACAGGGCCCGGGGTGAAAAACTGTTTTTT | CASSIDRARGEKLFF | . | TRBJ1-4 | TRBV28 | TRBD1
TGTGCCAGCAGCTTAACTAGCGGGATCGGGAATGAGCAGTTCTTC | CASSLTSGIGNEQFF | . | TRBJ2-1 | TRBV7-2 | TRBD2
TGTGCCAGCAGCTTAGGTACAGGGAACTATGGCTACACCTTC | CASSLGTGNYGYTF | . | TRBJ1-2 | TRBV11-3 | .
TGTGCCAGCAGTTTAGCGGGAGGGACCTACGAGCAGTACTTC | CASSLAGGTYEQYF | . | TRBJ2-7 | TRBV6-2/TRBV6-3 | TRBD2
TGTGCCAGCAGTTTAGGACAGGAGAACACTGAAGCTTTCTTT | CASSLGQENTEAFF | once | TRBJ1-1 | TRBV28 | TRBD1
TGTGCCAGCAGCTTAGCCGAGGCTAGCGGGTATGCAGTCGCCAAAAACATTCAGTACTTC | CASSLAEASGYAVAKNIQYF | . | TRBJ2-4 | TRBV7-2 | TRBD2
TGTGCCAGCAGTGGATGGACAGGGATCGGTACCGGGGAGCTGTTTTTT | CASSGWTGIGTGELFF | . | TRBJ2-2 | TRBV6-1 | TRBD1
TGTGCCAGCAGCTTGGTACGGGGGACCCTCGATACTGAAGCTTTCTTT | CASSLVRGTLDTEAFF | . | TRBJ1-1 | TRBV5-6 | .
TGCGCCAGCAGCCAAGAGCGACAGAGTAATCAGCCCCAGCATTTT | CASSQERQSNQPQHF | . | TRBJ1-5 | TRBV4-1 | .
TGTGCCACCAGCTCTCGGTACTCCTACAATGAGCAGTTCTTC | CATSSRYSYNEQFF | once | TRBJ2-1 | TRBV15 | .
TGCAGCGTTGAAGATCCGGTCGGGGCAGATACGCAGTATTTT | CSVEDPVGADTQYF | once | TRBJ2-3 | TRBV29-1 | .
TGTGCCAGCAGTCCCGCCAGGACAGGGTTCTACGAGCAGTACTTC | CASSPARTGFYEQYF | once | TRBJ2-7 | TRBV27 | TRBD1